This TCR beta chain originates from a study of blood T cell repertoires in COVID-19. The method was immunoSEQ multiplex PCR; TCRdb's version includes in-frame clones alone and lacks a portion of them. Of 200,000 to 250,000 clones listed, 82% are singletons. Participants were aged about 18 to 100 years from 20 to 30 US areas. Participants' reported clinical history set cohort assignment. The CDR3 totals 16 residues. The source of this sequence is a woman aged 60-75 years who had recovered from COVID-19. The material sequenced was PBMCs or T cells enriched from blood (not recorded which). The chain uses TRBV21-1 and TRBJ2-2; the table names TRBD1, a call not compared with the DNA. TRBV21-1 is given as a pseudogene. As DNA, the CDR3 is TGTGCCAGCAGCAGACAGGGGGCGAGGAACACCGGGGAGCTGTTTTTT. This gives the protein CASSRQGARNTGELFF.